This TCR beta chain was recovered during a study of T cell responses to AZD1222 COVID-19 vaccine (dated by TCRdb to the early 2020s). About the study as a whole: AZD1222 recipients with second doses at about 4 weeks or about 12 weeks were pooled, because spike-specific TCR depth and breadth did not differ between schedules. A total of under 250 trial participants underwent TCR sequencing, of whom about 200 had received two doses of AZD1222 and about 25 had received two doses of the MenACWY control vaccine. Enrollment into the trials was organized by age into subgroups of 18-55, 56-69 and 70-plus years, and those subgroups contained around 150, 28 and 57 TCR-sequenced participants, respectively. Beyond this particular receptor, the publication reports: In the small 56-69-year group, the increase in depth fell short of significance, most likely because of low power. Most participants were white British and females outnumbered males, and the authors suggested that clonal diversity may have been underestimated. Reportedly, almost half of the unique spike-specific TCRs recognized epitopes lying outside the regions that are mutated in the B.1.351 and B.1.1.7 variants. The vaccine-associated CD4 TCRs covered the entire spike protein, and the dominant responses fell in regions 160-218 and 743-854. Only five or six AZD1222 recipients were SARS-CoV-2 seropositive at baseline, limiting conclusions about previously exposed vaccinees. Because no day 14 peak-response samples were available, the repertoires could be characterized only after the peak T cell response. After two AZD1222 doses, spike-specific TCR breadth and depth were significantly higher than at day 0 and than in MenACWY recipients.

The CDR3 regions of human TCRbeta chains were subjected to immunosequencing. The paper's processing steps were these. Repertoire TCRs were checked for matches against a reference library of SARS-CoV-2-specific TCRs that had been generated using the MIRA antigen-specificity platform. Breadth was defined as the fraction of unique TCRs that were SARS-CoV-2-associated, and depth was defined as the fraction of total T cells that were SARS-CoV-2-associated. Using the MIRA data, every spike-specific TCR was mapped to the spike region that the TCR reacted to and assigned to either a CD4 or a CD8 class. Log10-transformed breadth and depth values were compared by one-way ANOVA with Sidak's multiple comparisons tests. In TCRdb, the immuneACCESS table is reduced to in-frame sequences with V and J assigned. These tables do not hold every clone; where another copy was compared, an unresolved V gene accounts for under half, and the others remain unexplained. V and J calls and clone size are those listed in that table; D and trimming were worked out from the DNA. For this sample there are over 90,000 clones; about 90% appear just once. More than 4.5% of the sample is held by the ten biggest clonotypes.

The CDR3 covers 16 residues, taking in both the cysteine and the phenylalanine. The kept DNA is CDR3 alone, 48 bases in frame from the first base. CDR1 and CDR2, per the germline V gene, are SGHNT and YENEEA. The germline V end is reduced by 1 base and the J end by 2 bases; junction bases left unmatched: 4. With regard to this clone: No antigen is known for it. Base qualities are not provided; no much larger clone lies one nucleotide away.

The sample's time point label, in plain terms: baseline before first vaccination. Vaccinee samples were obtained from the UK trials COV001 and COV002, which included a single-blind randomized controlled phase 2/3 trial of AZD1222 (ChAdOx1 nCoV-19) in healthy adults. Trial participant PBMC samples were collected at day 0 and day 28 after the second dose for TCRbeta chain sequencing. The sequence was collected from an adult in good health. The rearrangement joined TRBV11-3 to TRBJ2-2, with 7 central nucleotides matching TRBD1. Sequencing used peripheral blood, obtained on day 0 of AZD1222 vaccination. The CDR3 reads CASSLGGTANTGELFF. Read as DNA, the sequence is TGTGCCAGCAGCTTAGGGGGGACAGCTAACACCGGGGAGCTGTTTTTT.